Listed below are T cell receptor beta chains from one sample, sequenced in a study of T cells in Graves' hyperthyroidism and ophthalmopathy. TCRdb independently ran MiXCR on the multiplex PCR reads; one entry per CDR3 protein. The data show about 160,000 distinct CDR3 sequences, roughly 10% seen once. Input material: blood. Receptor source: a woman aged 18 to 35 with Graves' hyperthyroidism that later progressed to Graves' ophthalmopathy. The CDR3 runs from the conserved cysteine through the conserved F or W. The D gene is left open where the match is weak.

d_call,v_call,cdr3_aa
TRBD1,TRBV3-1,CASSQLPGTGTNTEAFF
.,TRBV11-1,CASSLAHGLQNTEAFF
TRBD1,TRBV5-8,CASSFLFSRQGGLYNSPLHF
.,TRBV18,CASSQATGSPLHF
TRBD2,TRBV12-3/TRBV12-4,CASTAGLASPRGNEQFF
.,TRBV28,CASSLQNTEAFF
.,TRBV19,CASRWDTSSYEQYF
.,TRBV5-1,CASSLPRETQYF
TRBD1,TRBV30,CAWSVYPVGTGAIYNEQFF
.,TRBV7-2,CASSPWGHSIYF
.,TRBV2,CASSDRQESYEQYF
.,TRBV11-2,CASSLRLGETQYF
.,TRBV20-1,CSATTGRSSYNEQFF
TRBD1,TRBV20-1,CSARGFPGQGLETQYF
.,TRBV4-1,CASSQVVGRETQYF
.,TRBV2,CASCLLDSYEQYF
.,TRBV29-1,CSVAGSSGNTIYF
.,TRBV20-1,CSASNLGSGNEQFF
.,TRBV6-1,CASSSNSGNTIYF
.,TRBV14,CASSLAIGEKLFF
TRBD1,TRBV5-5,CASNYRGVNTEAFF
.,TRBV30,CAWRDTTSAGELFF
.,TRBV18,CASSPPGRGIYEQYF
.,TRBV10-1,CASSESRSGHSRVTEAFF
TRBD1,TRBV27,CASSFDWDSNLYGYTF
.,TRBV2,CASRRDSQETQYF
TRBD1,TRBV7-8,CASSSRTGGASYEQYF
.,TRBV4-1,CASSLSFEEKLFF
.,TRBV7-9,CASSLNQGLDF
.,TRBV15,CATSRDRALDILITEAFF
.,TRBV2,CASSVFGVGSDTQYF
.,TRBV3-1,CASSQGGSELAGYTF
.,TRBV20-1,CSARDLRDNSGNTIYF
TRBD1,TRBV13,CASSLKLMTGLSYEQYF
.,TRBV12-3/TRBV12-4,CASSFGQYDTGELFF
.,TRBV6-5,CASSYSNWGRDAFF
.,TRBV25-1,CASSRGRYEQYF
TRBD1,TRBV6-1,CASSAGTGSGNTIYF
.,TRBV29-1,CSVDMPGRGTEAFF
.,TRBV11-2,CASSSYPDTQYF
TRBD1,TRBV18,CASSPPPGGNTDTQYF
.,TRBV28,CASSLPLPSGTPLHF
TRBD2,TRBV6-1,CASCAGLAPLLSYEQYF
.,TRBV6-4,CASSDSSNTEAFF